Shown below are 10 T cell receptor beta chains from a single sample sequenced in a study of cytomegalovirus exposure and HLA in healthy donors. The primer mix had 60 Vbeta and 13 Jbeta primers. Using immunoSEQ multiplex PCR, the repertoire was profiled, and TCRdb retains in-frame clones only, with some absent. The sample yields 250,000 to 350,000 clones, approximately 90% seen once. The sequencing input was PBMCs. The receptors stem from a man aged 35-49 years in good health and CMV-seropositive.

This chain connects TRBV18 to TRBJ2-7; 7 bases match TRBD1. The V gene end was trimmed by 4 bases and the J gene end by 4 bases; junction bases not matched to a gene: 7. There are 14 residues in the CDR3. Germline lookup yields CDR1 KGHSH and CDR2 LQKENI. As DNA, the CDR3 is TGTGCCAGCTCACAGGACAGGTTAGGTTACGAGCAGTACTTC. Amino acids: CASSQDRLGYEQYF.

As to this clone: The junction shows a germline mismatch at one end, possibly a read error. This chain links TRBV7-9 with TRBJ2-2, with D perhaps matching TRBD2 (6 bases). CDR3 length: 18 amino acids. From germline, CDR1 is SEHNR and CDR2 FQNEAQ (reference sequence). DNA for the CDR3: TGTTCCAGCAGCCCCCGATTTAGCGGAATACTGAACACCGGGGAGCTGTTTTTT. This encodes CSSSPRFSGILNTGELFF.

The chain carries TRBV27 and TRBJ1-1; D is unresolved. CDR1 is MNHEY and CDR2 is SMNVEV in the germline V gene (reference sequence). V was shortened by 2 bases and J by 0 bases, with 13 bases between the two germline ends. The CDR3 covers 16 residues. The DNA for the CDR3 is TGTGCCAGCAGTTTAGCAGGAGGGCGATTGAACACTGAAGCTTTCTTT. Residues: CASSLAGGRLNTEAFF.

The V and J genes are TRBV2 and TRBJ2-7, with D possibly TRBD1 on 6 matching bases. Trimming stripped 10 bases from V and 2 bases from J, with 12 bases between. CDR3 size: 12 residues. The germline CDR1 and CDR2 sequences are SNHLY and FYNNEI. CDR3 nucleotide sequence: TGTGCCACTCGACAGGTAACCTACGAGCAGTACTTC. It yields the protein CATRQVTYEQYF.

The V and J genes are TRBV5-4 and TRBJ2-2; D may be TRBD1 (5 bases). CDR3 size: 15 residues. With 0 bases removed from V and 4 bases from J, the gap between germline ends came to 10 bases. In germline, CDR1 is SGHNT, CDR2 YYREEE (reference sequence). The DNA of the CDR3 is TGTGCCAGCAGCTTGGATAGGGGCTTCACCGGGGAGCTGTTTTTT. Amino acids: CASSLDRGFTGELFF. Filled out from reference TRBV5-4 and TRBJ2-2, the complete variable domain reads ETGVTQSPTHLIKTRGQQVTLRCSSQSGHNTVSWYQQALGQGPQFIFQYYREEENGRGNFPPRFSGLQFPNYSSELNVNALELDDSALYLCASSLDRGFTGELFFGEGSRLTVL.

The V call is TRBV9, the J call TRBJ2-1; 11 bases line up with TRBD2. V gave up 3 bases and J gave up 1 base; unmatched junction bases: 0. CDR1 SGDLS and CDR2 YYNGEE come from the germline V gene. The length of the CDR3 is 15 residues. CDR3 in amino acids: CASSGTSGSYNEQFF. CDR3 in DNA: TGTGCCAGCAGCGGGACTAGCGGGTCCTACAATGAGCAGTTCTTC. The full variable domain, in which reference TRBV9 and TRBJ2-1 provide the parts outside the CDR3, is DSGVTQTPKHLITATGQRVTLRCSPRSGDLSVYWYQQSLDQGLQFLIQYYNGEERAKGNILERFSAQQFPDLHSELNLSSLELGDSALYFCASSGTSGSYNEQFFGPGTRLTVL.

The chain employs TRBV25-1 and TRBJ2-7, with 9 bases identical to TRBD2. This CDR3 has 14 amino acids. Germline assignment: CDR1 MGHDK and CDR2 SYGVNS. J lost 1 base, V lost 8 bases, and 6 bases had no gene match. CDR3 region: CASHDSGGSYEQYF. The CDR3 DNA follows: TGTGCCAGCCACGATAGCGGGGGATCCTACGAGCAGTACTTC.

The V and J genes are TRBV19 and TRBJ2-1, with 7 bases that match TRBD2. After removal of 8 bases from V and 3 bases from J, the junction contained 7 bases not matched to a gene. The CDR3 runs to 14 residues. Germline assignment: CDR1 LNHDA and CDR2 SQIVND (reference sequence). The CDR3 DNA reads as TGTGCCAGTGGGAGGGGACCCAACTACAATGAGCAGTTCTTC. This encodes CASGRGPNYNEQFF.

The chain recombines TRBV11-1 with TRBJ2-7; maybe TRBD1 (7 bases). The germline V and J ends were trimmed by 1 base and 2 bases, with 21 bases remaining between them. The length of the CDR3 is 18 residues. The V gene's germline CDR1 is SGHAT and CDR2 FQDESV (reference sequence). DNA for the CDR3: TGTGCCAGCAGCTTAGTTGCCGGAGGGGGCAACCGGGCCTACGAGCAGTACTTC. Amino acid sequence: CASSLVAGGGNRAYEQYF.

The CDR3 region has the DNA TGCGCCAGCAGCACGCCGACAGGGTCGAACACTGAAGCTTTCTTT. This encodes CASSTPTGSNTEAFF. The chain uses TRBV5-1 and TRBJ1-1; 7 nucleotides align to TRBD1. The CDR3 length is 15 residues. CDR1 SGHRS and CDR2 YFSETQ come from the germline V gene. After removal of 4 bases from V and 1 base from J, the junction contained 7 bases not matched to a gene.